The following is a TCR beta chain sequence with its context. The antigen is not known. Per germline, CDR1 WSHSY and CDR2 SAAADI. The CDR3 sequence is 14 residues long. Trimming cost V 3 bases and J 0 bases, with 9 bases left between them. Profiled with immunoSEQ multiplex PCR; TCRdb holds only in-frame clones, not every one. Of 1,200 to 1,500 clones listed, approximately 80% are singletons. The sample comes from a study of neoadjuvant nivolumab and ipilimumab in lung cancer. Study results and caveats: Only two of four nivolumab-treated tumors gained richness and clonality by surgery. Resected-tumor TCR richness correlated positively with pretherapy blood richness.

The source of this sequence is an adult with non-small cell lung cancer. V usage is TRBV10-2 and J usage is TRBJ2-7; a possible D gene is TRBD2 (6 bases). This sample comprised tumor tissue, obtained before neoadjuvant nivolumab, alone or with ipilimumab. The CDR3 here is CASSDQGGSYEQYF. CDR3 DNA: TGCGCCAGCAGTGATCAGGGAGGCTCCTACGAGCAGTACTTC.